A single sample gave rise to the 2 T cell receptor beta chains below, sequenced in a study of cytomegalovirus exposure and HLA in healthy donors. Primers for the PCR totalled 60 Vbeta and 13 Jbeta. This table comes from immunoSEQ multiplex PCR, and its TCRdb copy is limited to in-frame clones, with some not included. The table shows about 150,000 clones, with around 83% occurring only once. The sequenced sample consisted of PBMCs. All receptors come from a woman aged 18-35 years in good health and CMV-seronegative.

The CDR3 sequence: CASSVGSGRNQPQHF. CDR3 bases: TGTGCCAGCAGCGTAGGATCAGGCCGCAATCAGCCCCAGCATTTT. The chain employs TRBV9 and TRBJ1-5, with unresolved D. The CDR3 covers 15 residues. Germline CDR1 SGDLS, CDR2 YYNGEE. V gave up 0 bases and J gave up 2 bases, with 9 bases separating them.

The V gene is TRBV6-4, the J gene TRBJ2-1, with D possibly being TRBD2 (5 bases). CDR1 and CDR2 (germline): MRHNA, SNTAGT. With 8 bases removed from V and 9 bases from J, the gap between germline ends came to 11 bases. The CDR3 is 11 residues long. CDR3 loop: CASGELAEQFF. CDR3 nucleotides: TGTGCCAGCGGGGAGTTGGCTGAGCAGTTCTTC.